Listed here are 17 T cell receptor beta chains from one sample, sequenced in a study of blood T cell repertoires in COVID-19. The data were produced by immunoSEQ multiplex PCR, yet TCRdb's version contains in-frame clones alone and is incomplete. Of roughly 150,000 clones listed, around 79% are singletons. Sequencing was performed on peripheral blood. These receptors were obtained from a man aged 50 to 60 with active or convalescent COVID-19.

The chain employs TRBV13 and TRBJ2-7; 11 positions match TRBD2. Trimming took 2 bases from V and 4 from J; bases not matched to a gene: 4. CDR1 and CDR2 (germline): PRHDT, FYEKMQ (reference sequence). The length of the CDR3 is 15 residues. The CDR3 DNA reads TGTGCCAGCAGCTTAATGACTAGCGGGATATACGAGCAGTACTTC. Translating gives CASSLMTSGIYEQYF.

This clone was seen more than once but under ten times. DNA for the CDR3: TGTGCCAGCAGACACCAGGGGTCTCAGCCCTACGAGCAGTACTTC. It yields the protein CASRHQGSQPYEQYF. The chain is built from TRBV13 and TRBJ2-7; the D gene is possibly TRBD1 (6 bases). Germline CDR1 reads PRHDT; CDR2 reads FYEKMQ (reference sequence). V gave up 6 bases and J gave up 2 bases, with 17 bases separating them. The CDR3 totals 15 residues.

This sequence joins TRBV6-4 and TRBJ2-7; TRBD1 matches at 9 bases. CDR3 length: 13 residues. The germline gives CDR1 MRHNA, CDR2 SNTAGT. J gave up 6 bases and V 5 bases, and 5 bases lay outside the gene matches. CDR3 residues: CASSQDRGFEQYF. The CDR3, as DNA: TGTGCCAGCAGTCAGGACAGGGGTTTCGAGCAGTACTTC.

The chain has TRBV2 and TRBJ1-6; 9 bases are shared with TRBD1. The CDR3 is 15 residues long. J was trimmed by 7 bases and V by 8 bases; bases with no gene match: 9. The germline V gene has CDR1 SNHLY and CDR2 FYNNEI. CDR3 sequence: CASHTGGAGNSPLHF. The DNA for the CDR3 is TGTGCCAGCCACACAGGGGGCGCTGGAAATTCACCCCTCCACTTT.

The rearrangement uses TRBV9 and TRBJ2-7; 10 bases fit TRBD2. V lost 0 bases and J lost 7; bases outside the gene matches: 10. This CDR3 has 16 residues. Germline CDR1 is SGDLS and CDR2 is YYNGEE. The CDR3 DNA is TGTGCCAGCAGCGTAGCGAGCGGGAGGGCCTCCCGAGAGCAGTACTTC. Amino acids: CASSVASGRASREQYF.

The genes are TRBV28 and TRBJ2-3, with D unresolved. The CDR3 contains 13 residues. The V and J ends lost 5 bases and 3 bases respectively, with 9 bases between them. Germline CDR1 MDHEN, CDR2 SYDVKM. The CDR3 nucleotides read TGTGCCAGCAGTACCCCCGCGACAGATACGCAGTATTTT. Translated, it gives CASSTPATDTQYF.

This chain uses TRBV6-5 with TRBJ1-3; D is unresolved. The germline CDR1 and CDR2 sequences are MNHEY and SVGAGI. The CDR3 consists of 16 residues. The V end lost 4 bases, the J end lost 2 bases, and 15 bases lay between the germline ends. CDR3 in amino acids: CASSSHGSITGNTIYF. The CDR3 DNA reads as TGTGCCAGCAGTTCCCACGGGTCGATTACTGGAAACACCATATATTTT.

The chain is built from TRBV7-9 and TRBJ2-7; 7 nucleotides line up with TRBD1. This CDR3 region has 14 residues. J was trimmed by 2 bases and V by 5 bases; bases with no gene match: 6. Germline V gene lookup returns CDR1 SEHNR and CDR2 FQNEAQ (reference sequence). The CDR3 here is CASSPRQGPYEQYF. Here the CDR3 DNA reads TGTGCCAGCAGCCCCAGACAGGGCCCCTACGAGCAGTACTTC.

The rearrangement links TRBV12-3 or TRBV12-4 to TRBJ1-2, with a weak D call TRBD1 (6 bases). The CDR3 extends over 12 amino acids. Trimming cost V 5 bases and J 5 bases, with 9 bases left between them. The CDR3 nucleotides read TGTGCCAGCAGTCCGGACAGTTATGGCTACACCTTC. It codes for CASSPDSYGYTF.

V is TRBV28 and J is TRBJ1-2; D possibly corresponds to TRBD1 (6 bases). Germline V CDR1 and CDR2: MDHEN, SYDVKM. V was pared by 6 bases and J by 8 bases, with 13 bases between. The CDR3 spans 12 residues. This chain's CDR3 is CASSGGGPGYTF. The CDR3 DNA reads TGTGCCAGCAGCGGCGGGGGGCCCGGCTACACCTTC.

The chain employs TRBV9 and TRBJ1-1; D is ambiguous. CDR1 and CDR2 (germline): SGDLS, YYNGEE. The CDR3 runs to 12 residues. V was trimmed by 4 bases and J by 8 bases, leaving 12 bases between them. The CDR3 region has the DNA TGTGCCAGCAGCCCGGCAGGTGTCGAAGCTTTCTTT. It yields the protein CASSPAGVEAFF.

The J gene is TRBJ2-7, the V gene TRBV29-1, with unresolved D. Trimming took 7 bases from V and 4 from J, leaving 11 bases between them. The CDR3 totals 11 residues. In germline, CDR1 is SQVTM, CDR2 ANQGSEA. CDR3 sequence reads: CSAVRDYEQYF. The CDR3 bases are TGCAGCGCCGTGCGAGATTACGAGCAGTACTTC.

The chain couples TRBV3-1 (or the pseudogene TRBV3-2) to TRBJ2-7, with D hard to call. V was trimmed by 0 bases and J by 6 bases, leaving 3 bases between them. The CDR3 loop spans 11 amino acids. Germline values: CDR1 LGHDT, CDR2 YNNKEL (reference sequence). CDR3 residues: CASSQEAEQYF. In DNA, the CDR3 is TGTGCCAGCAGCCAAGAAGCCGAGCAGTACTTC.

This clone was counted a few times. This sequence joins TRBV25-1 and TRBJ1-6; D unresolved. Germline V gives CDR1 MGHDK, CDR2 SYGVNS. The CDR3 totals 13 residues. V was pared by 3 bases and J by 5 bases, with 5 bases between. CDR3 coding DNA: TGTGCCAGCAGTGACACAAATAATTCACCCCTCCACTTT. Its translation: CASSDTNNSPLHF.

The chain has TRBV15 and TRBJ2-7; a possible D gene is TRBD2 (6 bases). This CDR3 has 15 amino acids. The germline V gene encodes CDR1 LNHNV and CDR2 YYDKDF (reference sequence). With 2 bases removed from V and 6 bases from J, the gap between germline ends came to 17 bases. The CDR3: CATSRTYLTGSEQYF. The CDR3 DNA sequence: TGTGCCACCAGCAGAACCTACCTAACCGGGAGCGAGCAGTACTTC. Drawing the rest from reference TRBV15 and TRBJ2-7, the complete variable domain is DAMVIQNPRYQVTQFGKPVTLSCSQTLNHNVMYWYQQKSSQAPKLLFHYYDKDFNNEADTPDNFQSRRPNTSFCFLDIRSPGLGDTAMYLCATSRTYLTGSEQYFGPGTRLTVT.

The chain couples TRBV12-3 or TRBV12-4 to TRBJ1-1; 7 positions match TRBD1. With V trimmed by 6 bases and J by 11 bases, 6 bases remained unmatched. The CDR3 totals 11 residues. CDR3 in DNA: TGTGCCAGCAGCGTACAGGGGACGGCTTTCTTT. This encodes CASSVQGTAFF.

The chain joins TRBV7-9 to TRBJ2-3; 10 bases agree with TRBD2. In germline, CDR1 is SEHNR, CDR2 FQNEAQ (reference sequence). Germline trimming cut 7 bases from V and 0 bases from J; bases unmatched to any gene: 4. The CDR3 sequence is 15 residues long. CDR3 in DNA: TGTGCCAGCACCGGACTAGCGGCAAGCACAGATACGCAGTATTTT. Translated: CASTGLAASTDTQYF.